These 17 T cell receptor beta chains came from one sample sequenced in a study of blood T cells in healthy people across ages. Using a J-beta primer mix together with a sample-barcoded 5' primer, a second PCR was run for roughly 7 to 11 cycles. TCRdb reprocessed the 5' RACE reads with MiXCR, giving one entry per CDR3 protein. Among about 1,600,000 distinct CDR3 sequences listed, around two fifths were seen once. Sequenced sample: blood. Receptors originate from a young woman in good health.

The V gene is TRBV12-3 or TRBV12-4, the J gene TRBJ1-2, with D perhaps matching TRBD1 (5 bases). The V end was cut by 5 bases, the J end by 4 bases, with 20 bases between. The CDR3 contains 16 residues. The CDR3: CASSQPAGRAGYGYTF. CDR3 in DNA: TGTGCCAGCAGTCAACCGGCGGGGCGGGCAGGCTATGGCTACACCTTC.

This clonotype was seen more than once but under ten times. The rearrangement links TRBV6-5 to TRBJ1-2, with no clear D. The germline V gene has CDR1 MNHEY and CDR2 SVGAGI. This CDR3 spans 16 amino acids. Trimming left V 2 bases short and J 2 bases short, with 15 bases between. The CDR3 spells CASSYASAAVNYGYTF. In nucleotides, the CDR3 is TGTGCCAGCAGTTACGCCAGTGCGGCAGTCAACTATGGCTACACCTTC.

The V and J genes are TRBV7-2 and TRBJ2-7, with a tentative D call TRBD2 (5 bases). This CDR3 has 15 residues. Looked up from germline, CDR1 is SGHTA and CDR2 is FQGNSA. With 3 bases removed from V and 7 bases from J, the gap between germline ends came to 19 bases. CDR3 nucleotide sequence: TGTGCCAGCAGCTTTGAAGCGGAAGACTACAATGAGCAGTACTTC. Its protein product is CASSFEAEDYNEQYF.

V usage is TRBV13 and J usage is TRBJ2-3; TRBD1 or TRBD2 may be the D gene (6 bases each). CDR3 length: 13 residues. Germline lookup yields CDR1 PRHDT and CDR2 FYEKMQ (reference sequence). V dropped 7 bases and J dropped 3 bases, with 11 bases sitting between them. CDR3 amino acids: CASKRGETDTQYF. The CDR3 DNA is TGTGCCAGCAAGAGGGGGGAGACAGATACGCAGTATTTT.

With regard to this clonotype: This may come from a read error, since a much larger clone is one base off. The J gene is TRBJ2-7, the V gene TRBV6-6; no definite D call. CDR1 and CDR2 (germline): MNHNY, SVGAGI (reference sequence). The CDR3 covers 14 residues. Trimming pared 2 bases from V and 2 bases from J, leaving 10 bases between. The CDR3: CASSYGQSPYEQYF. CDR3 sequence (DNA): TGTGCCAGCAGTTACGGGCAGAGCCCCTACGAGCAGTACTTC.

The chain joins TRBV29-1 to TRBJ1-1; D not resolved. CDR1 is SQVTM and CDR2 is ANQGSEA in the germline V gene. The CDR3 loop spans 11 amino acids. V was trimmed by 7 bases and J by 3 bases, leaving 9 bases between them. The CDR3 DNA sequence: TGCAGCGCCGACACCGACACTGAAGCTTTCTTT. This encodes CSADTDTEAFF.

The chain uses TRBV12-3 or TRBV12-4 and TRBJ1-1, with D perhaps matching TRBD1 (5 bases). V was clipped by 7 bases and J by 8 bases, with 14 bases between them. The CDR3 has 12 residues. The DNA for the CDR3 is TGTGCCAGCACCAGGGACGACAGAGAAGCTTTCTTT. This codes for CASTRDDREAFF.

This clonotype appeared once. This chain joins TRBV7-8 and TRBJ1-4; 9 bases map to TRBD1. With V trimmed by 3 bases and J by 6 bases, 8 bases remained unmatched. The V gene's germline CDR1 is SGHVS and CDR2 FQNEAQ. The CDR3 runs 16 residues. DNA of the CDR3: TGTGCCAGCAGCTTCGAACAGGGGGCGTTGGATGAAAAACTGTTTTTT. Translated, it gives CASSFEQGALDEKLFF.

The CDR3 region has the DNA TGTGCCAGCCACACAGGGGGGGACTACAATGAGCAGTTCTTC. This sequence encodes CASHTGGDYNEQFF. The rearrangement links TRBV19 to TRBJ2-1; D might be TRBD1 (8 bases). The CDR3 runs to 14 residues. The germline CDR1 and CDR2 sequences are LNHDA and SQIVND (reference sequence). Trimming removed 9 bases from V and 3 bases from J, with 15 bases in between.

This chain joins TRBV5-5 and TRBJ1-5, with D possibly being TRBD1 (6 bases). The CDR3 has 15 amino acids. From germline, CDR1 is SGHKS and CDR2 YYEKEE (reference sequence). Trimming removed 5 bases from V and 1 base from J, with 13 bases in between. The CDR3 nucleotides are TGTGCCAGCAGTAGGGGGACAACAAGCAATCAGCCCCAGCATTTT. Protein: CASSRGTTSNQPQHF.

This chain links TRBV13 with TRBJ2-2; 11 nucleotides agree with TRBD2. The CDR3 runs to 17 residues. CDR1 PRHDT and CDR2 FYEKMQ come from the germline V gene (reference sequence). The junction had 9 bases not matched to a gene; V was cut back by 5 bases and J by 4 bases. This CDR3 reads CASSPTRLAGTTGELFF. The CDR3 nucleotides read TGTGCCAGCAGCCCAACCAGACTAGCGGGAACCACCGGGGAGCTGTTTTTT.

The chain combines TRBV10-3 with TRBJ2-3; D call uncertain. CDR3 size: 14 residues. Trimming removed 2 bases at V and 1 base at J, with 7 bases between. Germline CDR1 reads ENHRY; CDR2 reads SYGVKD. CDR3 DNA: TGTGCCATCAGTGAGGCAACAGGCACAGATACGCAGTATTTT. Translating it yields CAISEATGTDTQYF.

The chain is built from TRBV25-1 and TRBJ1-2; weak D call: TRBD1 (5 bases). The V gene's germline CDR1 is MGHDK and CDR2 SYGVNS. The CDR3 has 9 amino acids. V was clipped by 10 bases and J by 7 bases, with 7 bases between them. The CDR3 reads CATGGGYTF. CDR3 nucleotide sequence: TGTGCCACCGGGGGTGGCTACACCTTC.

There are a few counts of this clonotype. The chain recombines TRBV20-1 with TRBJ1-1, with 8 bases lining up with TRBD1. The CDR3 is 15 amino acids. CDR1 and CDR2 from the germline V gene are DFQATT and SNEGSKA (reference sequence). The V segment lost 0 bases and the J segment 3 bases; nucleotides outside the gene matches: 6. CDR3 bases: TGCAGTGCTAGAGATCGGACAGGGAGGGACACTGAAGCTTTCTTT. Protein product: CSARDRTGRDTEAFF.

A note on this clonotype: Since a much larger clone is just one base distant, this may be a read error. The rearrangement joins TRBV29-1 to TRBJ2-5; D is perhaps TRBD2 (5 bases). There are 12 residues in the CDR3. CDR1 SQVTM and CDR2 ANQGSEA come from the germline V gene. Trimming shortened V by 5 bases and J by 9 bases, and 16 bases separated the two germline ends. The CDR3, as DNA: TGCAGCGTTTTTACCGGGGTTGAGTCCCAGTACTTC. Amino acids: CSVFTGVESQYF.

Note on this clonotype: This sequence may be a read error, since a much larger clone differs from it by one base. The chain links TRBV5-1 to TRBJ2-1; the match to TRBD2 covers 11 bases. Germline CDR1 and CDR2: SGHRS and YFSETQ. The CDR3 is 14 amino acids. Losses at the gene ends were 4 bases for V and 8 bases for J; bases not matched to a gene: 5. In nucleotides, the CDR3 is TGCGCCAGCAGCGCGGGACTAGCGGACGATGAGCAGTTCTTC. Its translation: CASSAGLADDEQFF. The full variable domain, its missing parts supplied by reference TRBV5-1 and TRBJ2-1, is KAGVTQTPRYLIKTRGQQVTLSCSPISGHRSVSWYQQTPGQGLQFLFEYFSETQRNKGNFPGRFSGRQFSNSRSEMNVSTLELGDSALYLCASSAGLADDEQFFGPGTRLTVL.

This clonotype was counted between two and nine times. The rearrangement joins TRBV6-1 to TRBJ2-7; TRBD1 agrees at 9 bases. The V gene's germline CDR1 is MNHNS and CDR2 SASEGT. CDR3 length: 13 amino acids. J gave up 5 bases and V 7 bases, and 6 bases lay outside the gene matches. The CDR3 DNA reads TGTGCCAGCATCGGACAGGGGATTCACGAGCAGTACTTC. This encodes CASIGQGIHEQYF.